Sequencing of this T cell receptor beta chain was carried out in a study of spatial heterogeneity in lung cancer. Time point given: sample taken at primary tumor resection. TCRdb re-called the 5' RACE reads with MiXCR, one entry per CDR3 protein. The table has some 9,300 distinct CDR3 sequences, around half seen once. As for this clonotype: The antigen remains unidentified.

Points from the study as a whole: Counts that tracked tumor mutation counts were those of expanded intratumoral alpha and beta TCRs.

In germline, CDR1 is SGHVS, CDR2 FQNEAQ. V was trimmed by 3 bases and J by 3 bases, leaving 11 bases between them. The CDR3 sequence is 14 residues long. Source: lung tumor tissue, taken at surgery. The chain joins TRBV7-8 to TRBJ1-1; no firm D call. The receptor was isolated from a female donor with early-stage non-small cell lung cancer. The CDR3 here is CASSLGDGYTEAFF. CDR3 bases: TGTGCCAGCAGCTTGGGTGACGGTTACACTGAAGCTTTCTTT.